The 4 T cell receptor beta chains below were found in one sample sequenced in a study of cytotoxic CD8 clonotypes in ibrutinib-treated CLL. Profiling relied on immunoSEQ multiplex PCR, and the TCRdb table lists in-frame clones only, not all of them. The table includes about 27,000 clones, 55% to 75% detected once. This material consisted of PBMCs, taken after 24 months of ibrutinib treatment. Receptor source: a human donor with chronic lymphocytic leukemia.

The chain combines TRBV15 with TRBJ2-3, with D tentatively TRBD2 (5 bases). Trimming cost V 2 bases and J 0 bases, with 6 bases left between them. Germline CDR1 is LNHNV and CDR2 is YYDKDF (reference sequence). This CDR3 has 14 residues. The CDR3 spells CATSRSGSTDTQYF. CDR3 in DNA: TGTGCCACCAGCAGAAGCGGTAGCACAGATACGCAGTATTTT.

This chain connects TRBV29-1 to TRBJ2-2; D may be TRBD2 (7 bases). CDR1 is SQVTM, CDR2 ANQGSEA, per germline. V dropped 3 bases and J dropped 1 base, with 12 bases sitting between them. The CDR3 is 15 residues long. The CDR3 is CSVERGLGNTGELFF. The CDR3 DNA is TGCAGCGTTGAGCGGGGGCTGGGGAACACCGGGGAGCTGTTTTTT.

This clone was observed a single time. The chain uses TRBV5-8 and TRBJ2-4; 9 bases fit TRBD2. Trimming took 0 bases from V and 2 from J; bases not matched to a gene: 6. Per the germline V gene, CDR1 is SGHTS and CDR2 is YDEGEE. The CDR3 is made up of 17 amino acids. The CDR3 loop is CASSLVGGGASKNIQYF. CDR3 nucleotides: TGTGCCAGCAGCTTGGTGGGCGGGGGGGCGTCCAAAAACATTCAGTACTTC.

This clone was seen only a few times. The chain is built from TRBV6-5 and TRBJ2-3, with TRBD2 identical over 12 bases. CDR1 is MNHEY, CDR2 SVGAGI, per germline. The ends lost 4 bases at V and 5 bases at J; junction bases unmatched: 7. The CDR3 totals 16 residues. The CDR3 region is CASSSRLAGDRDTQYF. DNA of the CDR3: TGTGCCAGCAGTTCGCGACTAGCGGGGGACCGAGATACGCAGTATTTT.